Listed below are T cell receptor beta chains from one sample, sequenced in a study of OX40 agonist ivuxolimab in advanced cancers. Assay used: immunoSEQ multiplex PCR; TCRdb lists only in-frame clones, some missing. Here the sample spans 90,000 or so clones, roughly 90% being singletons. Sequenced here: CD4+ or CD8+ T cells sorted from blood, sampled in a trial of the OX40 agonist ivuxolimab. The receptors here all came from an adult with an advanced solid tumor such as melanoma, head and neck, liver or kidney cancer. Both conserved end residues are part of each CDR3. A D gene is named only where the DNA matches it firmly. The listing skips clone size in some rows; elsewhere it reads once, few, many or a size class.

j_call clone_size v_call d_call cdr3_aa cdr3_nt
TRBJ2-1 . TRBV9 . CASSNQNYNEQFF TGTGCCAGCAGCAATCAGAACTACAATGAGCAGTTCTTC
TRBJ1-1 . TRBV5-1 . CATSLQGRDTEAFF TGCGCCACCTCACTCCAGGGGAGGGACACTGAAGCTTTCTTT
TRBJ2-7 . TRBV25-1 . CASSELAAVTEQYF TGTGCCAGCAGTGAATTAGCGGCAGTGACCGAGCAGTACTTC
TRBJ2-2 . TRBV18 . CASSPPGPNTGELFF TGTGCCAGCTCACCACCGGGGCCGAACACCGGGGAGCTGTTTTTT
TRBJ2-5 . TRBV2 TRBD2 CASSGGVLRQPSERYF TGTGCCAGCAGCGGGGGGGTTTTGCGACAGCCTAGTGAGCGGTACTTC
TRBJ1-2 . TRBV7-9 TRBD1 CASSLGQGENYGYTF TGTGCCAGCAGCTTAGGGCAGGGGGAAAACTATGGCTACACCTTC
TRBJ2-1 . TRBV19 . CASSIDHGQNNEQFF TGTGCCAGTAGTATAGATCACGGGCAGAACAATGAGCAGTTCTTC
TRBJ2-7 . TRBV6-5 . CASSNAAGAYEQYF TGTGCCAGCAGTAATGCGGCAGGGGCCTACGAGCAGTACTTC
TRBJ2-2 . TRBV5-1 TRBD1 CASSGTGGPNTGELFF TGCGCCAGCAGCGGGACAGGGGGTCCGAACACCGGGGAGCTGTTTTTT
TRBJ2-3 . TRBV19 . CATTRSDTQYF TGTGCCACGACACGCTCGGATACGCAGTATTTT
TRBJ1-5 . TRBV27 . CAAGPYSNQPQHF TGTGCCGCGGGACCCTATAGCAATCAGCCCCAGCATTTT
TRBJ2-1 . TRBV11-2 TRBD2 CASLGLAGGPRLF TGTGCCAGCTTGGGACTAGCGGGAGGGCCTAGGCTCTTC
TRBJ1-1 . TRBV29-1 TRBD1 CSVAGQENTEAFF TGCAGCGTTGCGGGACAGGAAAACACTGAAGCTTTCTTT
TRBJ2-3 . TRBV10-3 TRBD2 CANSVGGFTDTQYF TGTGCCAATTCCGTGGGGGGGTTCACAGATACGCAGTATTTT
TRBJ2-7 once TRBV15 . CATSRDLFEQYF TGTGCCACCAGCAGAGACTTATTCGAGCAGTACTTC
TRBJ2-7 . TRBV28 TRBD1 CASSSAGTGRDEQYF TGTGCCAGCAGTTCAGCCGGGACAGGGCGAGACGAGCAGTACTTC
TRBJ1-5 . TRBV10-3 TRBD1 CAISDTGTGNQPQHF TGTGCCATCAGTGACACCGGGACAGGGAATCAGCCCCAGCATTTT
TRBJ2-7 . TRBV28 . CASIGTMSSYEQYF TGTGCCAGCATAGGGACAATGAGCTCCTACGAGCAGTACTTC
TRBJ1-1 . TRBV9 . CASSVGILGTEAFF TGTGCCAGCAGCGTAGGGATACTGGGTACTGAAGCTTTCTTT
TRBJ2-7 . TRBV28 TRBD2 CASSPNLGRVLVSYEQYF TGTGCCAGCAGTCCAAATTTAGGGAGGGTTCTGGTTTCCTACGAGCAGTACTTC
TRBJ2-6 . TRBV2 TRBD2 CAGTSGSTSGANVLTF TGTGCCGGGACTAGCGGGTCCACCTCTGGGGCCAACGTCCTGACTTTC